This paragraph covers one T cell receptor (beta chain) sequence. In the original analysis: Counts of nucleated cells, estimated from reference gene primer amplification, were obtained. The data were produced by immunoSEQ multiplex PCR, yet TCRdb's version contains in-frame clones alone and is incomplete. Clonal size and the V and J genes are those of that table, whereas D and trimming came from the DNA. The sample includes roughly 150,000 clones, around 77% seen only once; the top ten take roughly 2.8%. The data derive from a study of blood T cell repertoires in COVID-19. Study-wide context: Collection of acute and convalescent COVID-19 samples took place in the United States, Italy and Spain. Sample material is recorded as cDNA or gDNA derived from T cells, B-cell-depleted T cells, or PBMCs.

There are 15 residues in the CDR3. The ends were cut back, 5 bases at V and 0 bases at J, with 11 bases in the middle. Germline V CDR1 and CDR2: MNHEY, SMNVEV (reference sequence). The source material was peripheral blood. The clonotype was recovered from a man between 65 and 85 years old with acute or convalescent COVID-19. The V gene is TRBV27, the J gene TRBJ2-1, with D tentatively TRBD1 (6 bases). CDR3 coding DNA: TGTGCCAGCAGTCAGCGAGGGGGCTCCTACAATGAGCAGTTCTTC. Its protein product is CASSQRGGSYNEQFF.